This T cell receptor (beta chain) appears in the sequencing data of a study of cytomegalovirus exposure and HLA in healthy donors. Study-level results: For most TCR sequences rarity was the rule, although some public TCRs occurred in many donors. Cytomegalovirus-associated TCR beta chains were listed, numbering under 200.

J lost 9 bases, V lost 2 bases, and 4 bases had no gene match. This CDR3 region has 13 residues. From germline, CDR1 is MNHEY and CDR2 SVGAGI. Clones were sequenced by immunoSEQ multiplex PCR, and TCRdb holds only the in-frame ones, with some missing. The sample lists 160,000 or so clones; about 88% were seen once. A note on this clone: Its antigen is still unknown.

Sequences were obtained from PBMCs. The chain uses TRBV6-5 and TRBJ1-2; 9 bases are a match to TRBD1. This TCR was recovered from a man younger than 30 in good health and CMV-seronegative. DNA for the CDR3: TGTGCCAGCAGTTACGGACAGGGGCCCAGCTACACCTTC. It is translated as CASSYGQGPSYTF.